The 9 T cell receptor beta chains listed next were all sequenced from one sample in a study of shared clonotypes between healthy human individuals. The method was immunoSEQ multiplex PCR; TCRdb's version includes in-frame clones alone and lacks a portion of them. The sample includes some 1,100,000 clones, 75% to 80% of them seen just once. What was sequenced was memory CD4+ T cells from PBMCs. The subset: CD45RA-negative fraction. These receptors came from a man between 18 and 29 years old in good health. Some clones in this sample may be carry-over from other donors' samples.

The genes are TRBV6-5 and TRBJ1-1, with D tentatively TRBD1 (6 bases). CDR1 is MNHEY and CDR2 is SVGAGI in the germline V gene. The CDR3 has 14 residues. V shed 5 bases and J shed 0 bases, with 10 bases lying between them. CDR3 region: CASSQDSMNTEAFF. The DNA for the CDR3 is TGTGCCAGCAGTCAGGACAGCATGAACACTGAAGCTTTCTTT.

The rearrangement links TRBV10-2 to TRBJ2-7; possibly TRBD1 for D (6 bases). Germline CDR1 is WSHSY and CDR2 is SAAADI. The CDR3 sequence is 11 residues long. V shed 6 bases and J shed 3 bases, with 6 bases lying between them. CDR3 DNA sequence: TGCGCCAGCAGACAGGGCTACGAGCAGTACTTC. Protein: CASRQGYEQYF.

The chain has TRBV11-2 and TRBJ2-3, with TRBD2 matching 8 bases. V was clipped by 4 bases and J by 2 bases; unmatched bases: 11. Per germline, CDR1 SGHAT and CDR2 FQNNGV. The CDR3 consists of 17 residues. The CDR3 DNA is TGTGCCAGCAGCTCCCCTCGTGCGGGAGGACCCACAGATACGCAGTATTTT. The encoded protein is CASSSPRAGGPTDTQYF.

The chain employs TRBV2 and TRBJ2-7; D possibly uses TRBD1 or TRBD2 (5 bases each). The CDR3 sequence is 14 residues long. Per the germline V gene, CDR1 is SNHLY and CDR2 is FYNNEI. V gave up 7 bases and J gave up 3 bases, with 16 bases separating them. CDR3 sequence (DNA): TGTGCCAGCAAACGTCGGGGCGAGAGCTACGAGCAGTACTTC. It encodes CASKRRGESYEQYF. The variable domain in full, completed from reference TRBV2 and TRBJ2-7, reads EPEVTQTPSHQVTQMGQEVILRCVPISNHLYFYWYRQILGQKVEFLVSFYNNEISEKSEIFDDQFSVERPDGSNFTLKIRSTKLEDSAMYFCASKRRGESYEQYFGPGTRLTVT.

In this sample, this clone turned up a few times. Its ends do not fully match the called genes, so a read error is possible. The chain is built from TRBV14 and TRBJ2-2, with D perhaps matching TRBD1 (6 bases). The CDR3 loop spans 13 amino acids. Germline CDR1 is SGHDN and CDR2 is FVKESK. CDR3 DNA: TGTGCCAGCAGCAAAGACAGGACCGGGGAGCTGTTTTTT. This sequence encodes CASSKDRTGELFF.

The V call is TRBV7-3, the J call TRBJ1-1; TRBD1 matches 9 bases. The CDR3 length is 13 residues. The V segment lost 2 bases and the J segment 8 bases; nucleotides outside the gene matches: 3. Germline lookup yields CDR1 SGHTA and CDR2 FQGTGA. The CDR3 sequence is CASSLGQGREAFF. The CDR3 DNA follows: TGTGCCAGCAGCTTAGGACAGGGGAGGGAAGCTTTCTTT. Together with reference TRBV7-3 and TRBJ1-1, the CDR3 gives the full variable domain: GAGVSQTPSNKVTEKGKYVELRCDPISGHTALYWYRQSLGQGPEFLIYFQGTGAADDSGLPNDRFFAVRPEGSVSTLKIQRTERGDSAVYLCASSLGQGREAFFGQGTRLTVV.

CDR3 DNA: TGTGCCAGCTCACTTCAGGGGAACACTGAAGCTTTCTTT. It specifies CASSLQGNTEAFF. The chain is built from TRBV18 and TRBJ1-1; a weak D match, TRBD1 (5 bases). The germline CDR1 and CDR2 sequences are KGHSH and LQKENI. V was cut by 4 bases and J by 1 base, with 7 bases left in between. CDR3 size: 13 residues.

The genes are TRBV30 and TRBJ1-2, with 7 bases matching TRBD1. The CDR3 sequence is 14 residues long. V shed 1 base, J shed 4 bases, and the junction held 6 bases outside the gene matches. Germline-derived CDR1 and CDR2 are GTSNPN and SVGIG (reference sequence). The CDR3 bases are TGTGCCTGGAGTGCGACAGGGTTGGTCTATGGCTACACCTTC. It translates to CAWSATGLVYGYTF.

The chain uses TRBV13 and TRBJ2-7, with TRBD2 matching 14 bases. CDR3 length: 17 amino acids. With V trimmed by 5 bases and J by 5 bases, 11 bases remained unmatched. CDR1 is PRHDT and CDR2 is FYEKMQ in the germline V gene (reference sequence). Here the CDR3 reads CASSPRLAGGGGHEQYF. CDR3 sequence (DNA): TGTGCCAGCAGCCCCCGACTAGCGGGAGGGGGAGGCCACGAGCAGTACTTC.